Sequencing of this T cell receptor beta chain was carried out in a study of blood T cells in healthy people across ages. This CDR3 has 14 amino acids. Trimming removed 6 bases from V and 9 bases from J; junction bases left unmatched: 13. A second PCR, run for about 7 to 11 cycles, used a sample-barcoded 5' primer plus a J-beta primer mix. Via MiXCR, TCRdb re-called the 5' RACE reads, giving one row per CDR3 protein. This table holds hundreds of thousands of distinct CDR3 sequences, 25% to 35% found once. The V gene is TRBV12-3 or TRBV12-4, the J gene TRBJ1-2; 7 bases align to TRBD1. The TCR comes from a woman of 80 years or more in good health. The material sequenced was blood. CDR3 nucleotides: TGTGCCAGCAGACCCGGGACAGCGCCTTGGAGCTACACCTTC. This encodes CASRPGTAPWSYTF.